These T cell receptor beta chains were read from a single sample in a study of T cells in Graves' hyperthyroidism and ophthalmopathy. TCRdb reanalysed the multiplex PCR reads using MiXCR and keeps one entry per CDR3 protein. The sample yields approximately 690,000 distinct CDR3 sequences, less than 25% seen once. The sequenced sample consisted of blood. These receptors originate from a man between 25 and 39 years old with Graves' ophthalmopathy. Each CDR3 is given with its conserved first and last residue. The D gene is left open where the match is weak. Clone size appears in some rows only: once, few, many, or a class for an expanded clone.

j_call clone_size v_call d_call cdr3_nt cdr3_aa
TRBJ2-6 . TRBV18 . TGTGCCAGCAGCCAGGGTGGTGGGGCCAGCGTCCTGACTTTC CASSQGGGASVLTF
TRBJ2-7 few TRBV6-2/TRBV6-3 . TGTGCCAGCAAAGGGGGGGTAAGCTCCTACGAGCAGTACTTC CASKGGVSSYEQYF
TRBJ2-3 . TRBV10-1 TRBD1 TGCGCCAGCAGTGCCGGGACAGTAGGGGATACGCAGTATTTT CASSAGTVGDTQYF
TRBJ2-1 . TRBV15 . TGTGCCACCAGCAAACACCCCGCTGAGCAGTTCTTC CATSKHPAEQFF
TRBJ2-7 many TRBV24-1 . TGTGCCACCAGTGATTCCGGGACTGGATCCTACGAGCAGTACTTC CATSDSGTGSYEQYF
TRBJ2-3 few TRBV20-1 . TGCAGTGCTCTAAGAGCCGGTCGGGGTGTGGGCCCCACAGATACGCAGTATTTT CSALRAGRGVGPTDTQYF
TRBJ2-7 few TRBV4-2 . TGTGCCAGCAGCCAAGCGGTGGAAGGGATGGAAGAGCAGTACTTC CASSQAVEGMEEQYF
TRBJ2-1 . TRBV6-2/TRBV6-3 . TGTGCCAGCAGTTACTCGATCATCCCAGCGGGTTCCTACAATGAGCAGTTCTTC CASSYSIIPAGSYNEQFF
TRBJ1-6 . TRBV5-4 . TGTGCCAGCAGCTTGGTCACAGGGAGTAATTCACCCCTCCACTTT CASSLVTGSNSPLHF
TRBJ1-5 few TRBV24-1 . TGTGCCACCAGTGACCCCGGGACATCGGATCAGCCCCAGCATTTT CATSDPGTSDQPQHF
TRBJ2-1 few TRBV24-1 . TGTGCCACCAGTGATTCTACAAACAATGAGCAGTTCTTC CATSDSTNNEQFF
TRBJ2-7 few TRBV4-1 . TGCGCCAGCAGCCAATTTTTGGTTGGCGAGCAGTACTTC CASSQFLVGEQYF
TRBJ2-7 . TRBV20-1 TRBD1 TGCAATGCCTCCCTCGGGACAGGGGGCTTCGACGAGCAGTACTTC CNASLGTGGFDEQYF
TRBJ1-6 . TRBV20-1 TRBD1 TGCAGTGCTAGAGATTCGCGACAGGGGACGAATTCACCCCTCCACTTT CSARDSRQGTNSPLHF
TRBJ2-2 . TRBV13 . TGTGCCAGCAGCCAACCTGGGAACACCGGGGAGCTGTTTTTT CASSQPGNTGELFF
TRBJ1-3 few TRBV9 TRBD1 TGTGCCAGCAGCGTGGAGGGGGCCTCTGGAAACACCATATATTTT CASSVEGASGNTIYF
TRBJ2-2 few TRBV6-1 . TGTGCCAGCAGTTATAGGGAGGACACCGGGGAGCTGTTTTTT CASSYREDTGELFF
TRBJ1-2 . TRBV27 . TGTGCCAGCAGTTTTATCGCAGGGGCCTTAAACTATGGCTACACCTTC CASSFIAGALNYGYTF
TRBJ2-7 many TRBV28 . TGTGCCAGCAGTCCCAGGGGGGACAGCTACGAGCAGTACTTC CASSPRGDSYEQYF
TRBJ2-7 many TRBV28 . TGTGCCAGCAGTTCTGGAATGCCCCCCTACGAGCAGTACTTC CASSSGMPPYEQYF
TRBJ2-7 few TRBV2 . TGTGCCAGCATTAAGGAGGCAGGGGATTACGAGCAGTACTTC CASIKEAGDYEQYF
TRBJ1-1 few TRBV6-2/TRBV6-3 . TGTGCCAGCAGTTATTGGGTGAGCACTGAAGCTTTCTTT CASSYWVSTEAFF
TRBJ2-1 . TRBV12-3/TRBV12-4 TRBD2 TGTGCCAGCAGTCTAGAAGCGGGAGAGGTAGGCAATGAGCAGTTCTTC CASSLEAGEVGNEQFF
TRBJ1-2 few TRBV5-5 . TGTGCCAGCAGCGGTGGCGTGCAGGGCTTGGGAGTCTATGGCTACACCTTC CASSGGVQGLGVYGYTF
TRBJ1-5 . TRBV28 . TGTGCCAGCCGGGACACACTTAATCAGCCCCAGCATTTT CASRDTLNQPQHF
TRBJ1-6 . TRBV7-9 TRBD1 TGTGCCAGCAGAATCGGGACAGGGCATTCACCCCTCCACTTT CASRIGTGHSPLHF
TRBJ1-1 few TRBV6-1 . TGTGCCAGCAGTGAAGCGAGAAGGAAAATGAACATTGAAGCTTTCTTT CASSEARRKMNIEAFF
TRBJ1-5 . TRBV4-1 . TGCGCCAGCAGCCAAGGCGGACGGGATCAGCCCCAGCATTTT CASSQGGRDQPQHF
TRBJ2-7 few TRBV5-6 TRBD2 TGTGCCAGCAGCTTCCATACTAGCGGGTCCACCTACGAGCAGTACTTC CASSFHTSGSTYEQYF
TRBJ1-1 . TRBV5-1 . TGCGCCAGCTTTGGACAGAGCACTGAAGCTTTCTTT CASFGQSTEAFF
TRBJ2-3 many TRBV28 . TGTGCCAGCAGGCGCCCAGGGGCCGTGCGTCGAACAGATACGCAGTATTTT CASRRPGAVRRTDTQYF
TRBJ2-7 . TRBV20-1 . TGCAGTGCAAAACCGTGGCTAGGATCCAACTACGAGCAGTACTTC CSAKPWLGSNYEQYF
TRBJ1-5 . TRBV7-8 . TGTGCCAGCAGCTTAGTTCGGGGGGGGGGTCAGCCCCAGCATTTT CASSLVRGGGQPQHF
TRBJ1-1 many TRBV7-9 . TGTGCCAGCAGCTTAGTTAAGGGGGACACTGAAGCTTTCTTT CASSLVKGDTEAFF
TRBJ2-7 . TRBV13 . TGTGCCAGCAGCTTAGGAAGCTTGCCCTACGAGCAGTACTTC CASSLGSLPYEQYF
TRBJ1-1 few TRBV9 TRBD1 TGTGCCAGCAGCGTAGCTGCCCGGACAGGGGTTGGCACTGAAGCTTTCTTT CASSVAARTGVGTEAFF
TRBJ2-7 . TRBV20-1 TRBD2 TGCAGTGCTAGAGATATAGCGGGGTCCTACGAGCAGTACTTC CSARDIAGSYEQYF
TRBJ2-2 . TRBV3-1 . TGTGCCAGCAGCCACAGGCGGGACACCGGGGAGCTGTTTTTT CASSHRRDTGELFF
TRBJ2-7 once TRBV12-5 TRBD1 TGTGCTAGTGGTTGGGGGGGGGGACAGGGCTTCTACGAGCAGTACTTC CASGWGGGQGFYEQYF
TRBJ2-1 many TRBV5-1 . TGCGCCAGCAGCGCGGGGAAGACTAGCTCCTACAATGAGCAGTTCTTC CASSAGKTSSYNEQFF
TRBJ2-2 few TRBV30 . TGTGCCTGTCAACCTAAGGGCCCAGACACCGGGGAGCTGTTTTTT CACQPKGPDTGELFF
TRBJ2-3 few TRBV6-2/TRBV6-3 TRBD1 TGTGCCAGCAGCCCCGGACAGGCCCTCACAGATACGCAGTATTTT CASSPGQALTDTQYF
TRBJ2-2 . TRBV20-1 . TGCAGTGCTAGAGATCAGAGAGGGAGTAGGTACACCGGGGAGCTGTTTTTT CSARDQRGSRYTGELFF
TRBJ1-3 few TRBV6-1 . TGTCAAATGGGGACTGGAAACACCATATATTTT CQMGTGNTIYF
TRBJ2-3 many TRBV12-3/TRBV12-4 . TGTGCCAGCAGTCAAGCGGCTAGCACAGATACGCAGTATTTT CASSQAASTDTQYF
TRBJ1-2 many TRBV28 . TGTGCCAGCAGTTTCCATACGGAGGGATTTTCGGATGGCTACACCTTC CASSFHTEGFSDGYTF
TRBJ2-7 . TRBV2 . TGTGCCAGCAGTGAAGGTTACTACGAGCAGTACTTC CASSEGYYEQYF
TRBJ2-7 . TRBV24-1 . TGTGCCACCAGTGATGGGACACACTACGAGCAGTACTTC CATSDGTHYEQYF
TRBJ1-2 many TRBV28 . TGTGCCAGCAGTTTAATAGGAGGAGGGGGGCGCTATGGCTACACCTTC CASSLIGGGGRYGYTF
TRBJ1-1 many TRBV30 . TGTGCCTGGAGTGTAGCTGACAGAAAGAACACTGAAGCTTTCTTT CAWSVADRKNTEAFF